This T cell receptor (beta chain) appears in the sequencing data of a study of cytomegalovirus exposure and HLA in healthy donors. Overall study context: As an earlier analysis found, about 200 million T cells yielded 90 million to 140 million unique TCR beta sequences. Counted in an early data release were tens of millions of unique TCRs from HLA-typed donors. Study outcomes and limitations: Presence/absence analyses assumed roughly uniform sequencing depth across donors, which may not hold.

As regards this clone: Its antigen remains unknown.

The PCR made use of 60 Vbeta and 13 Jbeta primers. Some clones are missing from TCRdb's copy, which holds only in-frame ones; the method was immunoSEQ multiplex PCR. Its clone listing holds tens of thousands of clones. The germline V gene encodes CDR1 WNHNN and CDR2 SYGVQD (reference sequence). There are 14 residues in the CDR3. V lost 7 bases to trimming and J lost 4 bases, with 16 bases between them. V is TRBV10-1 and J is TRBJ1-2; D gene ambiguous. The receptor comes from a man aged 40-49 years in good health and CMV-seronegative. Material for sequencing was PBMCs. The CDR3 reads CASNCPGNRYGYTF. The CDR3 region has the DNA TGCGCCAGCAATTGTCCGGGGAACCGCTATGGCTACACCTTC.